This note documents a single T cell receptor beta chain sequence. The protocol was immunoSEQ multiplex PCR, while the TCRdb copy is restricted to in-frame clones and leaves out a portion. The repertoire holds about 62,000 clones, 65% to 80% seen once, with 2.5% to 3% in the top ten. Patients had HPV-negative, locally advanced oral cavity squamous cell carcinoma. Losses at the gene ends were 2 bases for V and 5 bases for J; bases not matched to a gene: 14. This CDR3 is 18 amino acids long. Germline CDR1 is SGHDT and CDR2 is YYEEEE. This sample is drawn from a study of neoadjuvant anti-PD-1 for oral cavity cancer. Background on the study: Most patients had three to four biweekly doses of 3 mg/kg nivolumab before resection.

The source material was PBMCs, sampled before nivolumab (anti-PD-1) treatment. The sequence derives from a person aged 35-79 years with oral cavity squamous cell carcinoma. The J gene is TRBJ1-5, the V gene TRBV5-6; 9 bases align to TRBD1. Here the CDR3 DNA reads TGTGCCAGCAGCTTCTCGGGACAGGGAACCTTAATAGATCAGCCCCAGCATTTT. This codes for CASSFSGQGTLIDQPQHF.